The entry that follows covers one TCR beta chain sequence. Its antigen remains unidentified. The sample holds no much larger clone one base away, and base qualities are not on file. High-throughput TCR beta sequencing profiled peripheral blood CD8+ and CD4+ T cells from healthy donors, Susac syndrome patients and multiple sclerosis patients. Multiple sclerosis controls were treatment-naive patients with stable or active relapsing-remitting disease fulfilling revised McDonald criteria. Bulk CD8+ and CD4+ T cells were purified by magnetic negative isolation, while CD8+ TEMRA cells were enriched using FACS. Blood was drawn into EDTA tubes, processed within 24 hours, and PBMCs were isolated by density gradient centrifugation. PBMCs intended for TCR sequencing were frozen in liquid nitrogen and were later thawed in a 37 degrees C water bath. The sorted or isolated CD4+, CD8+ and CD8+ TEMRA cells reached a purity of at least 90%.

The data stem from a study of CD8 T cells in Susac syndrome (dated by TCRdb to between 2019 and 2020). Describing the broader study: Repertoire sequencing was used to test whether CD8+ T cell activation and differentiation in Susac syndrome was antigen driven. Clonality of the CD8+ T cell repertoire was compared between over 10 healthy donors, approximately 14 Susac syndrome patients and 15 or so multiple sclerosis patients.

From the cysteine through the phenylalanine, the CDR3 covers 13 amino acids. Just the 39-base CDR3 DNA is kept, in frame starting at base 1. The research as a whole found: The TCR sequencing and HLA analysis was acknowledged to have included a relatively small number of individuals.

RNA was extracted using the RNeasy kit, and roughly 0.45 to 1 ug of the RNA was reverse transcribed with random hexamers. The immunoSEQ multiplex PCR assay, which covers 54 Vbeta and 13 Jbeta segments, was used to amplify TCR beta CDR3 regions. Bias from PCR amplification was corrected by using a synthetic template baseline for primer optimization and for computational correction. For the original study's pipeline: Reads were annotated to V, D and J genes per IMGT and analyzed with immunoSEQ Analyzer, keeping only productive sequences. Clonality was computed as one minus Shannon entropy normalized by log2 of the number of productive unique sequences. For each patient and control, public and private clones were evaluated within the 100 most prevalent clones. Clones were defined as Susac-specific when absent from the healthy and MS cohorts, from approximately 1,100 published viral clones and from other ImmuneACCESS disease sequences. In TCRdb, the public reads were trimmed at Q25 with fastp and aligned with MiXCR, with productive beta chains retained. Merged by CDR3 protein, the rows form single entries marked with the most common genes and DNA. These V and J calls are TCRdb output, not the study's own analysis. Recorded for this sample are about 430,000 distinct CDR3 sequences; 75% to 90% of them occurred a single time. The ten largest clones represent roughly 0.11% of the sample.

Recombination linked TRBV12-2 to TRBJ2-3. TRBV12-2 is noted as a pseudogene. The sample consisted of CD8+ T cells from PBMCs. This clonotype originated in a human donor with multiple sclerosis. The CDR3 loop reads CASRLRLLDTQYF. The DNA reads TGTGCAAGTCGCCTCAGACTTCTAGATACGCAGTATTTT.